Presented here are 5 T cell receptor beta chains from one specimen sequenced in a study of regulatory T cells in long-lasting Graves disease. For TCR beta, libraries came from iRepertoire HTBI primers and Arm-PCR of CDR3 regions. Using its own MiXCR run on the multiplex PCR reads, TCRdb lists one record per CDR3 protein. The table includes just over 600,000 distinct CDR3 sequences, approximately 15% detected once. The time point is: newly diagnosed GD, antithyroid drugs for less than 3 months. Preparation of the TCR library used RNA extracted from PBMCs. These data also formed part of another study, on T cells in Graves' hyperthyroidism and ophthalmopathy.

Sequencing was performed on peripheral blood mononuclear cells (PBMCs), taken at new diagnosis, from a patient treated with antithyroid drugs. Receptors originate from a woman between 25 and 40 years old with Graves disease.

The DNA for the CDR3 is TGTGCCAGTATTAGCGGCGTGGGATGGGGCACTGAAGCTTTCTTT. The encoded protein is CASISGVGWGTEAFF. The rearrangement joins TRBV19 to TRBJ1-1; D is unclear. This CDR3 region has 15 residues. The germline V gene has CDR1 LNHDA and CDR2 SQIVND (reference sequence). The V end lost 7 bases, the J end lost 4 bases, and 19 bases lay between the germline ends. The variable domain in full, completed from reference TRBV19 and TRBJ1-1, reads DGGITQSPKYLFRKEGQNVTLSCEQNLNHDAMYWYRQDPGQGLRLIYYSQIVNDFQKGDIAEGYSVSREKKESFPLTVTSAQKNPTAFYLCASISGVGWGTEAFFGQGTRLTVV.

In the case of this clonotype: This sequence may be a read error, since a much larger clone differs from it by one base. The rearrangement uses TRBV5-1 and TRBJ1-1; D possibly corresponds to TRBD1 (6 bases). The germline CDR1 and CDR2 sequences are SGHRS and YFSETQ. Trimming took 4 bases from V and 6 from J, leaving 16 bases between them. The CDR3 runs to 14 residues. As DNA, the CDR3 is TGCGCCAGCAGCAGCCGGGACACCAACGCTGAAGCTTTCTTT. Its translation: CASSSRDTNAEAFF.

This clonotype has only a few counts. The gene calls are TRBV20-1 and TRBJ1-1, with D possibly matching TRBD1 (6 bases). Germline CDR1 reads DFQATT; CDR2 reads SNEGSKA (reference sequence). The CDR3 spans 15 residues. Trimming cost V 6 bases and J 3 bases, with 20 bases left between them. CDR3 residues: CSATTPGGWDTEAFF. The CDR3 DNA reads TGCAGTGCCACCACCCCCGGGGGCTGGGACACTGAAGCTTTCTTT.

V and J are TRBV9 and TRBJ2-1, with 13 nucleotides matching TRBD2. Germline V gene sequence: CDR1 SGDLS, CDR2 YYNGEE. This CDR3 spans 14 amino acids. V lost 7 bases, J lost 7 bases, and 5 bases stayed unmatched. The CDR3 DNA reads as TGTGCCAGCGGAGGGACTAGCGGGAAAAATGAGCAGTTCTTC. Its translation: CASGGTSGKNEQFF.

This chain links TRBV5-1 with TRBJ1-6; D perhaps matches TRBD1 (5 bases). This CDR3 is 15 amino acids long. Germline V gene sequence: CDR1 SGHRS, CDR2 YFSETQ. V was clipped by 3 bases and J by 5 bases, with 12 bases between them. This chain's CDR3 is CASSWGHYDNSPLHF. CDR3 bases: TGCGCCAGCAGCTGGGGCCACTACGATAATTCACCCCTCCACTTT.